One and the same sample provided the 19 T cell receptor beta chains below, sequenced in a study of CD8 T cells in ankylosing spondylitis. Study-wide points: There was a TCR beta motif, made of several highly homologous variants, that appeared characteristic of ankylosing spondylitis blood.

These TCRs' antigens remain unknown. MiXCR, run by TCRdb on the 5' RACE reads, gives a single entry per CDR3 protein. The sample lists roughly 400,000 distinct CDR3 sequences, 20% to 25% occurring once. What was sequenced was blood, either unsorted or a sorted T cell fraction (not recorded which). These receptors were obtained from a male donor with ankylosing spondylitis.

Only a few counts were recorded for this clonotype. CDR3 loop: CASSDGQPETQYF. The CDR3 coding sequence is TGCGCCAGCAGTGACGGACAGCCAGAGACCCAGTACTTC. V usage is TRBV10-2 and J usage is TRBJ2-5; possibly TRBD1 for D (6 bases). The germline V gene has CDR1 WSHSY and CDR2 SAAADI. CDR3 length equals 13 residues. V dropped 3 bases and J dropped 4 bases, with 9 bases sitting between them.

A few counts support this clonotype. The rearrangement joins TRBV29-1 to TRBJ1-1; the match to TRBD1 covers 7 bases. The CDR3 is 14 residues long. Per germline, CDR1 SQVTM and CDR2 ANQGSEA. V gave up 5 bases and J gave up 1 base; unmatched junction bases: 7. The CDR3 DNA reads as TGCAGCGTTAAATTGGGGACAGCGAACACTGAAGCTTTCTTT. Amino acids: CSVKLGTANTEAFF.

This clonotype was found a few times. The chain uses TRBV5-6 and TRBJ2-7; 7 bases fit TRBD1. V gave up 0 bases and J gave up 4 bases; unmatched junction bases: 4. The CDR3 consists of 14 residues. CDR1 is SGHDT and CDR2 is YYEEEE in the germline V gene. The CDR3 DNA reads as TGTGCCAGCAGCTTGGGTCCAGGGGGTTACGAGCAGTACTTC. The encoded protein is CASSLGPGGYEQYF.

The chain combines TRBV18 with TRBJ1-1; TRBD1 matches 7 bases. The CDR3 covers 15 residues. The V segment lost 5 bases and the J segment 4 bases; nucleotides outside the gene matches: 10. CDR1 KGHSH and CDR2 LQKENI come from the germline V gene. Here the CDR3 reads CASSINRGFATEAFF. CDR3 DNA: TGTGCCAGCTCAATCAACAGGGGTTTTGCCACTGAAGCTTTCTTT.

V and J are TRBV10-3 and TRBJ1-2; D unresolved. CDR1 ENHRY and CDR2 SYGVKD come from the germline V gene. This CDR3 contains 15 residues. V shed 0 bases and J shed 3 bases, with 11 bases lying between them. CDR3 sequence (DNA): TGTGCCATCAGTGAGTCAACCGGGATCGACTATGGCTACACCTTC. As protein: CAISESTGIDYGYTF.

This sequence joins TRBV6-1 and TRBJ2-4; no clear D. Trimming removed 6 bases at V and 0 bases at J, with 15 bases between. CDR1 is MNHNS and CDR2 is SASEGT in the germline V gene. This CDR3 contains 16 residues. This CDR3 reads CASSPSRLVAKNIQYF. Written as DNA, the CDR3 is TGTGCCAGCAGCCCTTCCCGACTGGTAGCCAAAAACATTCAGTACTTC.

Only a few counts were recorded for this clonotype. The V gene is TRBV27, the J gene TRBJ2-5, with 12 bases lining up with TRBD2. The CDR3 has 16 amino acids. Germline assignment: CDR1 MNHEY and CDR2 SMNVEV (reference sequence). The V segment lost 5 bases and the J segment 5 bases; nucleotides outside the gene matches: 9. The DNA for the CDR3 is TGTGCCAGCAGTCGAGGTACTAGCGGGAGGAGTGAGACCCAGTACTTC. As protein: CASSRGTSGRSETQYF.

CDR3 nucleotide sequence: TGTGCCACCAGCAGAGATTCTGCCCAGAGGCTAGCGGGGGAGACCCAGTACTTC. This codes for CATSRDSAQRLAGETQYF. The rearrangement uses TRBV15 and TRBJ2-5; TRBD2 matches 9 bases. J was trimmed by 5 bases and V by 0 bases; bases with no gene match: 13. Germline lookup yields CDR1 LNHNV and CDR2 YYDKDF (reference sequence). The CDR3 loop spans 18 amino acids.

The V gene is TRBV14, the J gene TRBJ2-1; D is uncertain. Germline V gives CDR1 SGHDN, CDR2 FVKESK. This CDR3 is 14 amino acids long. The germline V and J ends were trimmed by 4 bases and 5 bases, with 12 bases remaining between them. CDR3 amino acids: CASSPELGHNEQFF. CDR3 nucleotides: TGTGCCAGCAGCCCAGAGCTAGGACACAATGAGCAGTTCTTC.

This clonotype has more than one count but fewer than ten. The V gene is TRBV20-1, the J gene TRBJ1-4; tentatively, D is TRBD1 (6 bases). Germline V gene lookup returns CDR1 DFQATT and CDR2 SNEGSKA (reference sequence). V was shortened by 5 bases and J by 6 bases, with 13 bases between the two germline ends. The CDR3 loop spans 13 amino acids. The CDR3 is CSAEGGGDEKLFF. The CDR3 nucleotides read TGCAGTGCTGAGGGGGGGGGTGATGAAAAACTGTTTTTT.

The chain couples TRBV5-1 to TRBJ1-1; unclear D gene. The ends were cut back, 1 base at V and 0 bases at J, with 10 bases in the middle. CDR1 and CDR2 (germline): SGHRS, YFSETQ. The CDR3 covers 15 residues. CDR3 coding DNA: TGCGCCAGCAGCTTGATTGGAGCTGTGAACACTGAAGCTTTCTTT. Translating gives CASSLIGAVNTEAFF.

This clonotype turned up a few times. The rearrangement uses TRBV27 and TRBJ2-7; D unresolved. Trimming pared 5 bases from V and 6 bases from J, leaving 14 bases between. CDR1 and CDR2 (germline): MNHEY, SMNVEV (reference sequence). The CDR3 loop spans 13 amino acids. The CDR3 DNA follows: TGTGCCAGCAGTCTGAGAGGACCACCCGAGCAGTACTTC. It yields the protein CASSLRGPPEQYF.

This chain's CDR3 is CASMRQGLYEQYF. The CDR3 DNA reads as TGTGCCAGTATGCGGCAGGGTTTGTACGAGCAGTACTTC. The chain has TRBV28 and TRBJ2-7; the D gene is possibly TRBD1 (5 bases). V was trimmed by 9 bases and J by 4 bases, leaving 16 bases between them. The CDR3 sequence is 13 residues long. CDR1 is MDHEN and CDR2 is SYDVKM in the germline V gene.

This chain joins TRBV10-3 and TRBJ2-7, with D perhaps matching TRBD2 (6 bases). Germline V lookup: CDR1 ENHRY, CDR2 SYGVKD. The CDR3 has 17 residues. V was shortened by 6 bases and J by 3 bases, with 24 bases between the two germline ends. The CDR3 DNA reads TGTGCCATCAGAAAAGCCGTCGTCGGGGACTCTATCTACGAGCAGTACTTC. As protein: CAIRKAVVGDSIYEQYF.

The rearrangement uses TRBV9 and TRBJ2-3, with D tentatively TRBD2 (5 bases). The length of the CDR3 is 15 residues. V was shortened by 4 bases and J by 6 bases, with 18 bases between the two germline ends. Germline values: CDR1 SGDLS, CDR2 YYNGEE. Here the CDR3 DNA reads TGTGCCAGCAGCCTTAGCGTCGTTGTCGATGATACGCAGTATTTT. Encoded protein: CASSLSVVVDDTQYF.

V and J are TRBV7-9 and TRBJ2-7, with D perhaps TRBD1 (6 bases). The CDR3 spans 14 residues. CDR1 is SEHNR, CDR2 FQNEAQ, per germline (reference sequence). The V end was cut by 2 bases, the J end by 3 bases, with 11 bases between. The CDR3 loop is CASSLPRDNYEQYF. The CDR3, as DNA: TGTGCCAGCAGCTTACCTCGGGACAACTACGAGCAGTACTTC.

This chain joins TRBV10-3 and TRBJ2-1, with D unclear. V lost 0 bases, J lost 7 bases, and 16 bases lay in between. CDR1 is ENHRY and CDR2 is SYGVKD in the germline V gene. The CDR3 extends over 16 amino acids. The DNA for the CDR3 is TGTGCCATCAGTGAGTCGTCCGGGCCCCGAAGAAATGAGCAGTTCTTC. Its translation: CAISESSGPRRNEQFF.

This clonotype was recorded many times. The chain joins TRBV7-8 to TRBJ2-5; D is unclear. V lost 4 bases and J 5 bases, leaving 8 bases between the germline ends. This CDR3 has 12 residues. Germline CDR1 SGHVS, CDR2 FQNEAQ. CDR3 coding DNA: TGTGCCAGCAGCTCTCTGGGGGAGACCCAGTACTTC. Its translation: CASSSLGETQYF.

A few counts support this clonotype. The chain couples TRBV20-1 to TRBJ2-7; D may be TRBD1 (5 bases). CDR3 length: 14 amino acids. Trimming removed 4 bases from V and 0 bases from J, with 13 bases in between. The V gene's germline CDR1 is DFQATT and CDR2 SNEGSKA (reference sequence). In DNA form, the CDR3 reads TGCAGTGCTAAGTACAGGAAAACCTCCTACGAGCAGTACTTC. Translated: CSAKYRKTSYEQYF.